This T cell receptor (beta chain) is drawn from a study of blood T cells in healthy people across ages. Across the study: Per two T cells, template switching captured roughly one barcoded beta molecule. Points from the study as a whole: Comparison with aged donors showed that long-lived donors had more naive CD4+ cells and higher diversity.

This clonotype was seen only a few times. The target antigen is unknown. Sample-barcoded 5' priming and a J-beta primer mix drove a second PCR of roughly 7 to 11 cycles. Each CDR3 protein is one row after TCRdb ran MiXCR on the 5' RACE reads. This sample has fewer than 800,000 distinct CDR3 sequences, with around a quarter found just once. Trimming cost V 5 bases and J 6 bases, with 10 bases left between them. CDR3 length equals 12 residues. Germline loops: CDR1 SEHNR, CDR2 FQNEAQ (reference sequence). The same data also contributed to another study, on T cells of mothers and their children. According to that study: With unrelated pairs as the comparison, related mother-child pairs had a slightly higher overlap that was not significant.

The receptor's source is a boy between 10 and 17 years old in good health. What was sequenced was blood. The chain employs TRBV7-9 and TRBJ1-1; D call uncertain. The CDR3 spells CASSIGGPEAFF. CDR3 nucleotide sequence: TGTGCCAGCAGCATAGGAGGACCTGAAGCTTTCTTT.